The rows below give T cell receptor beta chains drawn from one sample of a study of blood T cell repertoires in COVID-19. The assay was immunoSEQ multiplex PCR, and TCRdb's table has in-frame clones only and misses some. The sample records under 200,000 clones, roughly 90% being singletons. Sequencing was performed on peripheral blood. The receptors here all came from a man aged 50 or older with acute or convalescent COVID-19. Each CDR3 is given with its conserved first and last residue. Fields, in order: V gene, J gene, CDR3 length, clone size, D gene, CDR3 protein, CDR3 DNA. A D gene is named only where the DNA matches it firmly. The size field is filled for only some rows; it gives once, few, many or a size class.

TRBV6-5	TRBJ2-1	14	.	TRBD1	CASSYGTGVDEQFF	TGTGCCAGCAGTTACGGGACAGGGGTGGATGAGCAGTTCTTC
TRBV5-4	TRBJ1-6	13	.	TRBD1	CASAGQNNSPLHF	TGTGCCAGCGCGGGACAGAATAATTCACCCCTCCACTTT
TRBV6-5	TRBJ1-1	13	once	.	CASSWGRGTEAFF	TGTGCCAGCAGTTGGGGGCGCGGCACTGAAGCTTTCTTT
TRBV27	TRBJ1-6	14	once	.	CASSFGGFNSPLHF	TGTGCCAGCAGTTTTGGGGGGTTTAATTCACCCCTCCACTTT
TRBV28	TRBJ1-5	15	.	TRBD1	CASLNRDSNNQPQHF	TGTGCCAGCCTCAACCGGGACAGTAATAATCAGCCCCAGCATTTT
TRBV27	TRBJ1-6	17	once	.	CASSLYPPETGPSPLHF	TGTGCCAGCAGTTTATACCCCCCCGAAACAGGGCCCTCACCCCTCCACTTT
TRBV9	TRBJ1-2	14	.	.	CASSGEGSDYGYTF	TGTGCCAGCAGCGGGGAGGGATCGGACTATGGCTACACCTTC
TRBV21-1	TRBJ1-3	16	.	.	CASSKRGPDSGNTIYF	TGTGCCAGCAGCAAACGGGGTCCCGACTCTGGAAACACCATATATTTT
TRBV5-1	TRBJ2-5	14	.	.	CASSLGSTRETQYF	TGCGCCAGCAGCTTGGGATCTACCAGGGAGACCCAGTACTTC
TRBV19	TRBJ2-7	16	.	TRBD2	CASSRAGLATSYEQYF	TGTGCCAGTAGTCGAGCGGGACTAGCGACCAGCTACGAGCAGTACTTC
TRBV5-4	TRBJ2-2	20	.	TRBD2	CASSLVIGLAGGPMTGELFF	TGTGCCAGCAGCTTGGTTATCGGACTAGCGGGGGGGCCGATGACCGGGGAGCTGTTTTTT
TRBV10-3	TRBJ1-2	18	.	TRBD1	CAISDGARQGAIGFGYTF	TGTGCCATCAGTGATGGGGCCCGACAGGGGGCAATCGGGTTTGGCTACACCTTC
TRBV10-3	TRBJ1-5	14	.	TRBD1	CAISQNRGLQPQHF	TGTGCCATCAGTCAGAACAGGGGGCTTCAGCCCCAGCATTTT
TRBV6-5	TRBJ2-1	14	.	TRBD1	CASSRGQGVNEQFF	TGTGCCAGCAGTAGGGGACAGGGAGTCAATGAGCAGTTCTTC
TRBV4-1	TRBJ1-5	15	few	.	CASSRHGQDQQPQHF	TGCGCCAGCAGCCGCCATGGGCAGGATCAACAGCCCCAGCATTTT
TRBV4-1	TRBJ2-5	16	.	TRBD1	CASSQDTRDRGETQYF	TGCGCCAGCAGCCAAGATACACGGGACAGGGGAGAGACCCAGTACTTC
TRBV19	TRBJ1-1	15	few	TRBD1	CASSISRGRNTEAFF	TGTGCCAGTAGTATATCAAGGGGGCGGAACACTGAAGCTTTCTTT
TRBV7-2	TRBJ1-2	15	few	TRBD1	CAVRDRLKLTYGYTF	TGTGCCGTCAGGGACAGATTGAAGCTTACCTATGGCTACACCTTC
TRBV5-1	TRBJ2-6	18	.	TRBD1	CASSLGGTVSSGANVLTF	TGCGCCAGCAGCTTGGGTGGGACAGTTTCTTCTGGGGCCAACGTCCTGACTTTC
TRBV28	TRBJ1-3	16	.	.	CASSSPTDAVLNTIYF	TGTGCCAGCAGTTCTCCGACAGACGCTGTTTTGAACACCATATATTTT
TRBV19	TRBJ1-5	13	.	TRBD1	CASKDRVNQPQHF	TGTGCCAGTAAGGACAGGGTCAATCAGCCCCAGCATTTT
TRBV7-3	TRBJ2-1	18	.	TRBD2	CASSLTHRTSRQYNEQFF	TGTGCCAGCAGCTTAACGCACCGGACTAGCAGACAGTACAATGAGCAGTTCTTC
TRBV4-1	TRBJ1-1	15	.	.	CASSSGAGAGTEAFF	TGCGCCAGCAGCAGTGGCGCAGGGGCAGGGACTGAAGCTTTCTTT
TRBV27	TRBJ2-1	15	.	.	CASSLAVSSYNEQFF	TGTGCCAGCAGTTTAGCAGTCAGCTCCTACAATGAGCAGTTCTTC
TRBV6-4	TRBJ2-3	15	once	TRBD2	CASSSIAGGTDTQYF	TGTGCCAGCAGCTCAATAGCGGGGGGCACAGATACGCAGTATTTT
TRBV18	TRBJ2-1	20	once	TRBD1	CASSLEGQGFFFGQTSEQFF	TGTGCCAGCTCCCTTGAGGGACAGGGCTTTTTTTTTGGCCAAACCTCAGAGCAGTTCTTC
TRBV7-3	TRBJ2-3	15	.	.	CASSSGDPAGDTQYF	TGTGCCAGCAGCTCGGGGGACCCCGCGGGAGATACGCAGTATTTT